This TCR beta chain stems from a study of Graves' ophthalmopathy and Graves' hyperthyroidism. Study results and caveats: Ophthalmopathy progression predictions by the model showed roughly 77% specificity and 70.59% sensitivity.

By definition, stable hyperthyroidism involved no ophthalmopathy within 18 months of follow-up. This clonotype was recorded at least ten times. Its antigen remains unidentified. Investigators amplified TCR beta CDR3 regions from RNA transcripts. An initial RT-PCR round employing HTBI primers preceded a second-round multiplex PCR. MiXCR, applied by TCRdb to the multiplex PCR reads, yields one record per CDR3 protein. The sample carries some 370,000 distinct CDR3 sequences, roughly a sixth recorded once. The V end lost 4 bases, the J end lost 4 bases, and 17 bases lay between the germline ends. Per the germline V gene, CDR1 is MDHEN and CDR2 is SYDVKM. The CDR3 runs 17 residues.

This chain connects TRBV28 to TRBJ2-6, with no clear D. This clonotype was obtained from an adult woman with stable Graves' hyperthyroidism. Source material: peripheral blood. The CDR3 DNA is TGTGCCAGCAGTTCCCATTCGGCCAGGTCGGGGGCCAACGTCCTGACTTTC. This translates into CASSSHSARSGANVLTF.